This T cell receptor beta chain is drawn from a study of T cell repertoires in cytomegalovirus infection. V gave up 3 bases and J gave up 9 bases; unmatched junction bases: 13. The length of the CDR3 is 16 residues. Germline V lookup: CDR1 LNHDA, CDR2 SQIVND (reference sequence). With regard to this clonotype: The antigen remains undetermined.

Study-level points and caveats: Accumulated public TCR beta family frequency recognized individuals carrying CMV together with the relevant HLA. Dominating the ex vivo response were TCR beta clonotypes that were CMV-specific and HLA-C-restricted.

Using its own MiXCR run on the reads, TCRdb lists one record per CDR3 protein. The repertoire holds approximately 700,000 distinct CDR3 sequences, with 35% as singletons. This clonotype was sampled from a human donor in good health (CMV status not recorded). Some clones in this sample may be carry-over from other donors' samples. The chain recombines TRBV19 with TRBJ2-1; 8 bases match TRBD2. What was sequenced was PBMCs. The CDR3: CASSIGVSGGPGEQFF. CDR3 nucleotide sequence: TGTGCCAGTAGTATTGGCGTATCGGGAGGGCCCGGTGAGCAGTTCTTC. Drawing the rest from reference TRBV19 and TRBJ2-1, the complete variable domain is DGGITQSPKYLFRKEGQNVTLSCEQNLNHDAMYWYRQDPGQGLRLIYYSQIVNDFQKGDIAEGYSVSREKKESFPLTVTSAQKNPTAFYLCASSIGVSGGPGEQFFGPGTRLTVL.